The 13 T cell receptor beta chains in this list originate from one sample, sequenced in a study of shared clonotypes between healthy human individuals. Measured with immunoSEQ multiplex PCR; TCRdb has only the in-frame clones, and not every one. The sample consists of around 2.3 million clones, more than 90% of them appearing once. Sequenced input: naive CD4+ T cells sorted from blood. The subset is: CD45RA+ positively selected. Receptor source: a man younger than 30 in good health.

With respect to this clone: An end of the junction does not agree with germline; a read error may underlie this. This sequence joins TRBV19 and TRBJ2-2; perhaps TRBD2 as D (5 bases). Germline V gene data show CDR1 as LNHDA and CDR2 as SQIVND (reference sequence). This CDR3 has 13 amino acids. This chain's CDR3 is CASRDWNSGELFF. Here the CDR3 DNA reads TGTGCCAGTAGGGACTGGAACTCCGGGGAGCTGTTTTTT.

Points on this clone: Distinct nucleotide sequences in the sample also encode this CDR3. The chain joins TRBV6-5 to TRBJ2-6; a possible D gene is TRBD2 (5 bases). Germline-derived CDR1 and CDR2 are MNHEY and SVGAGI. V gave up 0 bases and J gave up 2 bases, with 8 bases separating them. This CDR3 spans 16 amino acids. The CDR3 DNA reads as TGTGCCAGCAGTTACTCTGCCGGGACTGGGGCCAACGTCCTGACTTTC. Its translation: CASSYSAGTGANVLTF.

The V call is TRBV5-1, the J call TRBJ2-7; 10 nucleotides agree with TRBD1. The CDR3 covers 15 residues. The germline V gene has CDR1 SGHRS and CDR2 YFSETQ. Trimming at V came to 2 bases and at J to 5 bases, leaving 7 bases not matched to a gene. The CDR3 sequence is CASSLGTGDRHEQYF. CDR3 coding DNA: TGCGCCAGCAGCTTAGGGACAGGGGACAGGCACGAGCAGTACTTC.

The V call is TRBV18, the J call TRBJ2-7, with TRBD1 matching 12 bases. Trimming at V came to 1 base and at J to 7 bases, leaving 5 bases not matched to a gene. The CDR3 covers 15 residues. The germline gives CDR1 KGHSH, CDR2 LQKENI. CDR3 region: CASSPQGQGAEEQYF. The CDR3 bases are TGTGCCAGCTCACCACAGGGACAGGGGGCAGAGGAGCAGTACTTC.

The chain couples TRBV12-5 to TRBJ1-2; D unclear. Between the trimmed V and J ends, which lost 0 bases and 4 bases, there was a span of 21 bases. Per germline, CDR1 LGHNT and CDR2 FRNRAP. The CDR3 is 18 residues long. The CDR3 sequence: CASGLVNPIFEGGYGYTF. CDR3 nucleotide sequence: TGTGCTAGTGGTTTGGTAAACCCTATCTTCGAAGGAGGCTATGGCTACACCTTC.

The chain uses TRBV15 and TRBJ1-5, with D uncertain. CDR1 is LNHNV, CDR2 YYDKDF, per germline (reference sequence). The CDR3 is 13 amino acids. V lost 5 bases, J lost 4 bases, and 9 bases lay in between. This CDR3 is CATSERGNQPQHF. The CDR3 DNA reads TGTGCCACCAGCGAGCGGGGTAATCAGCCCCAGCATTTT.

V and J are TRBV5-1 and TRBJ1-5, with a weak D call TRBD1 (6 bases). The CDR3 has 15 residues. Germline-derived CDR1 and CDR2 are SGHRS and YFSETQ. Trimming cost V 1 base and J 2 bases, with 10 bases left between them. This CDR3 reads CASSLSGGRNQPQHF. In DNA form, the CDR3 reads TGCGCCAGCAGCTTGAGCGGGGGCCGCAATCAGCCCCAGCATTTT.

The CDR3 spells CAIRPSSYNEQFF. In nucleotides, the CDR3 is TGTGCCATCAGGCCCTCCTCCTACAATGAGCAGTTCTTC. The J gene is TRBJ2-1, the V gene TRBV10-3; D remains ambiguous. This CDR3 has 13 residues. CDR1 ENHRY and CDR2 SYGVKD come from the germline V gene. V was cut by 6 bases and J by 0 bases, with 6 bases left in between.

The rearrangement joins TRBV28 to TRBJ2-7, with D possibly being TRBD1 (6 bases). CDR3 size: 13 residues. In germline, CDR1 is MDHEN, CDR2 SYDVKM. Trimming pared 2 bases from V and 2 bases from J, leaving 7 bases between. The CDR3 here is CASSLRGTYEQYF. The CDR3 region has the DNA TGTGCCAGCAGTTTAAGGGGGACCTACGAGCAGTACTTC.

The chain is built from TRBV15 and TRBJ1-2; 8 bases line up with TRBD1. This CDR3 has 15 residues. J was trimmed by 4 bases and V by 7 bases; bases with no gene match: 11. The germline CDR1 and CDR2 sequences are LNHNV and YYDKDF (reference sequence). The CDR3: CATTTDRVRSYGYTF. In DNA, the CDR3 is TGTGCCACCACCACGGACAGGGTCCGTAGCTATGGCTACACCTTC.

This chain connects TRBV5-1 to TRBJ1-2; 8 bases are shared with TRBD1. This CDR3 is 16 amino acids long. V lost 0 bases, J lost 8 bases, and 12 bases stayed unmatched. Looked up from germline, CDR1 is SGHRS and CDR2 is YFSETQ. CDR3 nucleotide sequence: TGCGCCAGCAGCTTGGCCGGATCAGGACAGGGTTTAGGCTACACCTTC. Translation gives CASSLAGSGQGLGYTF.

V is TRBV10-3 and J is TRBJ2-7, with a possible D match to TRBD2 (6 bases). V gave up 3 bases and J gave up 0 bases, with 12 bases separating them. Germline CDR1 reads ENHRY; CDR2 reads SYGVKD. The CDR3 contains 15 residues. The CDR3 DNA is TGTGCCATCAGTGACGGGAGCGGAAACTCCTACGAGCAGTACTTC. As protein: CAISDGSGNSYEQYF.

The genes are TRBV29-1 and TRBJ1-1; D may be TRBD1 (6 bases). CDR3 length: 12 amino acids. V gave up 7 bases and J gave up 1 base, with 10 bases separating them. The germline V gene has CDR1 SQVTM and CDR2 ANQGSEA. DNA for the CDR3: TGCAGCGCCGACAGGACGAACACTGAAGCTTTCTTT. Residues: CSADRTNTEAFF.